The 30 T cell receptor beta chains below all came from one sample that was sequenced in a study of blood T cell repertoires in COVID-19. Clones were sequenced by immunoSEQ multiplex PCR, and TCRdb holds only the in-frame ones, with some missing. This repertoire shows approximately 300,000 clones, around nine tenths found once; its top ten account for 5.2%. The sample consisted of PBMCs or T cells enriched from blood (not recorded which). The receptors derive from a man in his 60s who had recovered from COVID-19.

The chain links TRBV19 to TRBJ1-2, with TRBD1 matching over 8 bases. The V and J ends lost 5 bases and 4 bases, in that order; junction bases with no gene match: 9. This CDR3 has 15 residues. Germline V gene sequence: CDR1 LNHDA, CDR2 SQIVND (reference sequence). CDR3 bases: TGTGCCAGTAGTGGTCAGGGGGCTCAAAGCTATGGCTACACCTTC. It is translated as CASSGQGAQSYGYTF.

The chain couples TRBV28 to TRBJ2-2; TRBD1 might be the D (6 bases). Trimming took off 9 bases at V and 5 bases at J, with 13 bases between the two ends. This CDR3 is built from 13 residues. The germline V gene encodes CDR1 MDHEN and CDR2 SYDVKM. CDR3 in amino acids: CASRMTGTGELFF. The CDR3 region has the DNA TGTGCCAGTAGGATGACAGGTACCGGGGAGCTGTTTTTT.

CDR3 loop: CASSIGTSGRGSYNEQFF. Written as DNA, the CDR3 is TGTGCCAGTAGTATAGGGACTAGCGGGAGGGGCTCCTACAATGAGCAGTTCTTC. The J gene is TRBJ2-1, the V gene TRBV19, with 15 nucleotides matching TRBD2. Germline trimming cut 1 base from V and 0 bases from J; bases unmatched to any gene: 1. Germline V gives CDR1 LNHDA, CDR2 SQIVND (reference sequence). This CDR3 is 18 amino acids long.

This chain uses TRBV7-2 with TRBJ1-5; D not certain. From germline, CDR1 is SGHTA and CDR2 FQGNSA. V lost 4 bases, J lost 11 bases, and 18 bases lay in between. The CDR3 is 14 residues long. CDR3 coding DNA: TGTGCCAGCAGCTCTTCCCTGCGGACTGAGTCCCAGCATTTT. Translated: CASSSSLRTESQHF.

The V call is TRBV19, the J call TRBJ1-2, with D possibly being TRBD1 (5 bases). The length of the CDR3 is 13 residues. Germline CDR1 reads LNHDA; CDR2 reads SQIVND (reference sequence). Trimming shortened V by 5 bases and J by 8 bases, and 15 bases separated the two germline ends. The CDR3 DNA is TGTGCCAGTAGTCTTAAAGCAGGGTACGGCTACACCTTC. Its protein product is CASSLKAGYGYTF.

The V and J genes are TRBV5-6 and TRBJ1-1; D may be TRBD1 (5 bases). The CDR3 has 15 residues. The germline V and J ends were trimmed by 5 bases and 4 bases, with 18 bases remaining between them. Germline V gene lookup returns CDR1 SGHDT and CDR2 YYEEEE. The CDR3 coding sequence is TGTGCCAGCAGTCCGGCCGTCGGACACTCCACTGAAGCTTTCTTT. This encodes CASSPAVGHSTEAFF.

The gene calls are TRBV15 and TRBJ1-2; D gene ambiguous. This CDR3 contains 15 residues. Germline V CDR1 and CDR2: LNHNV, YYDKDF (reference sequence). The V end lost 0 bases, the J end lost 4 bases, and 12 bases lay between the germline ends. As DNA, the CDR3 is TGTGCCACCAGCAGAGATTACGGTGCCGGCTATGGCTACACCTTC. Its translation: CATSRDYGAGYGYTF.

V is TRBV25-1 and J is TRBJ1-1; 9 bases are a match to TRBD1. Germline V gene data show CDR1 as MGHDK and CDR2 as SYGVNS. The CDR3 is 16 amino acids. The junction had 11 bases not matched to a gene; V was cut back by 6 bases and J by 3 bases. The CDR3 coding sequence is TGTGCCAGCAGGGGCAGCGGGACAGGGAGGGACACTGAAGCTTTCTTT. Translated: CASRGSGTGRDTEAFF.

The chain uses TRBV6-5 and TRBJ1-2, with 9 bases fitting TRBD1. CDR1 MNHEY and CDR2 SVGAGI come from the germline V gene. The V segment lost 4 bases and the J segment 8 bases; nucleotides outside the gene matches: 5. The length of the CDR3 is 13 residues. CDR3 in amino acids: CASSLQGAGGYTF. The CDR3, as DNA: TGTGCCAGCAGTTTACAGGGGGCGGGAGGCTACACCTTC.

The J gene is TRBJ2-7, the V gene TRBV6-4, with 10 bases that match TRBD2. This CDR3 is 16 amino acids long. CDR1 and CDR2 from the germline V gene are MRHNA and SNTAGT. Trimming at V came to 6 bases and at J to 4 bases, leaving 12 bases not matched to a gene. The CDR3 nucleotides are TGTGCCAGCAGGGCCCCGGGGAGCGGGAGGGGGTACGAGCAGTACTTC. Protein: CASRAPGSGRGYEQYF.

V is TRBV2 and J is TRBJ1-4; the D is unclear. Trimming stripped 4 bases from V and 4 bases from J, with 10 bases between. There are 14 residues in the CDR3. Germline V gene sequence: CDR1 SNHLY, CDR2 FYNNEI. The CDR3 coding sequence is TGTGCCAGCAGTGGGCAGGTTCTTAATGAAAAACTGTTTTTT. Protein sequence: CASSGQVLNEKLFF.

The CDR3 DNA follows: TGTGCCAGCAGTTTGACAGGGCGGAACACCGGGGAGCTGTTTTTT. Amino acids: CASSLTGRNTGELFF. The chain carries TRBV28 and TRBJ2-2; 7 bases line up with TRBD1. This CDR3 has 15 residues. V lost 3 bases, J lost 1 base, and 2 bases stayed unmatched. Germline V gene sequence: CDR1 MDHEN, CDR2 SYDVKM.

The CDR3, as DNA: TGTGCCAGCCAGGGGGGAAATGAAAAACTGTTTTTT. It encodes CASQGGNEKLFF. The V and J genes are TRBV6-5 and TRBJ1-4; TRBD1 agrees at 7 bases. Germline CDR1 reads MNHEY; CDR2 reads SVGAGI. The J segment lost 5 bases and the V segment lost 8 bases, leaving 2 bases of the junction unmatched. CDR3 length equals 12 residues.

V usage is TRBV19 and J usage is TRBJ2-7; 10 bases fit TRBD1. Trimming removed 5 bases from V and 4 bases from J; junction bases left unmatched: 5. The CDR3 length is 14 residues. Germline-derived CDR1 and CDR2 are LNHDA and SQIVND (reference sequence). CDR3 residues: CASSSRDRGYEQYF. CDR3 DNA: TGTGCCAGTAGTTCACGGGACAGGGGTTACGAGCAGTACTTC.

This clone showed up just once. As DNA, the CDR3 is TGTGCCAGCAGCGCGGGACTAGCGGGGATCAATGAGCAGTTCTTC. Encoded protein: CASSAGLAGINEQFF. J is TRBJ2-1 and V is TRBV9; 13 bases align to TRBD2. The CDR3 is 15 residues long. The junction had 3 bases not matched to a gene; V was cut back by 3 bases and J by 6 bases. CDR1 is SGDLS and CDR2 is YYNGEE in the germline V gene.

This chain uses TRBV5-5 with TRBJ2-1; TRBD2 matches at 7 bases. V dropped 1 base and J dropped 7; count of bases not matched to a gene: 2. In germline, CDR1 is SGHKS, CDR2 YYEKEE (reference sequence). The length of the CDR3 is 13 residues. In nucleotides, the CDR3 is TGTGCCAGCAGCTTGCTAGCGGCTAATGAGCAGTTCTTC. Translation gives CASSLLAANEQFF.

This sequence joins TRBV7-2 and TRBJ2-7; weak D call: TRBD2 (7 bases). Looked up from germline, CDR1 is SGHTA and CDR2 is FQGNSA. V was pared by 7 bases and J by 2 bases, with 18 bases between. This CDR3 is built from 15 residues. The CDR3 protein is CASTESGTPPYEQYF. DNA for the CDR3: TGTGCCAGCACCGAAAGCGGGACACCCCCCTACGAGCAGTACTTC.

The chain is built from TRBV18 and TRBJ2-5; D is unclear. This CDR3 is built from 12 residues. Looked up from germline, CDR1 is KGHSH and CDR2 is LQKENI. The ends were cut back, 3 bases at V and 5 bases at J, with 7 bases in the middle. This chain's CDR3 is CASSPRLETQYF. The CDR3 DNA sequence: TGTGCCAGCTCACCTCGTCTGGAGACCCAGTACTTC.

The chain is built from TRBV11-3 and TRBJ2-5; 8 nucleotides agree with TRBD1. After removal of 0 bases from V and 1 base from J, the junction contained 1 base not matched to a gene. CDR3 length: 15 amino acids. CDR1 and CDR2 (germline): SGHNT, YENEEA. The CDR3 sequence is CASSLDRGPQETQYF. The CDR3 DNA sequence: TGTGCCAGCAGCTTAGACAGGGGGCCCCAAGAGACCCAGTACTTC.

V is TRBV10-1 and J is TRBJ2-2; the D is unclear. V lost 3 bases and J lost 0, with 5 bases in between. CDR1 is WNHNN and CDR2 is SYGVQD in the germline V gene (reference sequence). This CDR3 comprises 14 residues. The CDR3 spells CASSDRTNTGELFF. For the CDR3, the DNA is TGCGCCAGCAGTGACAGGACGAACACCGGGGAGCTGTTTTTT.

The V gene is TRBV24-1, the J gene TRBJ2-7, with 10 bases identical to TRBD1. Trimming took 5 bases from V and 0 from J; bases not matched to a gene: 15. The CDR3 has 19 amino acids. The germline V gene has CDR1 KGHDR and CDR2 SFDVKD. The CDR3 DNA follows: TGTGCCACCAGTGCTCCAAGACCGGGACAGGGGCCCCCCTCCTACGAGCAGTACTTC. It translates to CATSAPRPGQGPPSYEQYF.

The chain recombines TRBV15 with TRBJ1-1, with 10 bases that match TRBD1. The germline V gene encodes CDR1 LNHNV and CDR2 YYDKDF (reference sequence). The ends lost 3 bases at V and 2 bases at J; junction bases unmatched: 9. The CDR3 is 17 residues long. This CDR3 is CATSRGDRGAQNTEAFF. CDR3 bases: TGTGCCACCAGCAGGGGGGACAGGGGCGCTCAAAACACTGAAGCTTTCTTT. The full variable domain, completed using reference TRBV15 and TRBJ1-1, is DAMVIQNPRYQVTQFGKPVTLSCSQTLNHNVMYWYQQKSSQAPKLLFHYYDKDFNNEADTPDNFQSRRPNTSFCFLDIRSPGLGDTAMYLCATSRGDRGAQNTEAFFGQGTRLTVV.

The chain uses TRBV19 and TRBJ2-2; TRBD2 matches 12 bases. Trimming cost V 3 bases and J 4 bases; bases outside gene matches: 12. The V gene's germline CDR1 is LNHDA and CDR2 SQIVND (reference sequence). CDR3 length: 19 residues. DNA for the CDR3: TGTGCCAGTAGTATCACAACCCTAGCGGGAGGGCCGACCACCGGGGAGCTGTTTTTT. Its protein is CASSITTLAGGPTTGELFF.

The chain carries TRBV7-2 and TRBJ1-1; TRBD1 agrees at 7 bases. This CDR3 is built from 14 residues. Trimming removed 5 bases from V and 5 bases from J; junction bases left unmatched: 8. CDR1 and CDR2 from the germline V gene are SGHTA and FQGNSA. The CDR3 DNA follows: TGTGCCAGCAGCACATCAACAGGGGAGACTGAAGCTTTCTTT. Encoded protein: CASSTSTGETEAFF.

The rearrangement uses TRBV5-1 and TRBJ2-7; TRBD1 matches at 11 bases. The CDR3 is made up of 12 amino acids. Germline V CDR1 and CDR2: SGHRS, YFSETQ. Trimming cost V 7 bases and J 5 bases; bases outside gene matches: 2. CDR3 loop: CASRGQGDEQYF. The CDR3 DNA reads TGCGCCAGCCGGGGACAGGGGGACGAGCAGTACTTC.

The rearrangement joins TRBV2 to TRBJ2-3; D possibly corresponds to TRBD2 (5 bases). The CDR3 length is 13 residues. Germline CDR1 reads SNHLY; CDR2 reads FYNNEI. The V end lost 3 bases, the J end lost 7 bases, and 11 bases lay between the germline ends. CDR3 sequence reads: CASSDRASNTQYF. The DNA of the CDR3 is TGTGCCAGCAGTGACCGAGCTAGCAATACGCAGTATTTT.

This chain connects TRBV5-1 to TRBJ1-4, with 7 positions matching TRBD1. The CDR3 sequence is 15 residues long. V shed 0 bases, J shed 7 bases, and the junction held 6 bases outside the gene matches. Germline V gives CDR1 SGHRS, CDR2 YFSETQ. The CDR3 spells CASSLDRGGSEKLFF. Here the CDR3 DNA reads TGCGCCAGCAGCTTGGACAGGGGCGGCAGTGAAAAACTGTTTTTT.

The chain combines TRBV7-9 with TRBJ2-7, with a tentative D call TRBD2 (6 bases). This CDR3 contains 15 residues. V shed 3 bases and J shed 1 base, with 13 bases lying between them. CDR1 is SEHNR, CDR2 FQNEAQ, per germline (reference sequence). CDR3 loop: CASSFRRGNSYEQYF. CDR3 nucleotide sequence: TGTGCCAGCAGCTTTAGGAGGGGAAATTCCTACGAGCAGTACTTC.

The chain employs TRBV10-3 and TRBJ2-2; tentative D call: TRBD1 (6 bases). CDR1 and CDR2 from the germline V gene are ENHRY and SYGVKD. The ends were cut back, 9 bases at V and 2 bases at J, with 13 bases in the middle. The CDR3 is 14 amino acids. The CDR3: CAMTGTLNTGELFF. CDR3 DNA: TGTGCCATGACGGGGACACTCAACACCGGGGAGCTGTTTTTT.

This sequence joins TRBV5-6 and TRBJ2-5; 11 bases line up with TRBD2. Trimming removed 5 bases from V and 5 bases from J; junction bases left unmatched: 11. The CDR3 runs to 16 residues. Germline lookup yields CDR1 SGHDT and CDR2 YYEEEE. CDR3 DNA sequence: TGTGCCAGCAGACCGACCGCTAGCGGGAGGTCGGAGACCCAGTACTTC. It specifies CASRPTASGRSETQYF.